This T cell receptor beta chain stems from a study of blood T cell repertoires in COVID-19. Trimming stripped 1 base from V and 8 bases from J, with 12 bases between. The germline V gene encodes CDR1 KGHSH and CDR2 LQKENI. The CDR3 covers 14 residues. In the authors' methods: Using reference gene primer amplification, nucleated cell counts were estimated. TCRdb's table, derived via immunoSEQ multiplex PCR, lists solely in-frame clones and lacks some. The DNA was the basis for D and trimming; V, J and clone size are from that table. The sample includes roughly 270,000 clones, 85% seen only once; the top ten take more than 4.5%.

V and J are TRBV18 and TRBJ1-3; possible D gene TRBD1, 6 bases. This sequence was found in a man aged 45 to 65 with active or convalescent COVID-19. The sequencing sample was made of peripheral blood. The chain's CDR3 is CASSPRAGADTIYF. The CDR3 DNA follows: TGTGCCAGCTCACCACGCGCAGGGGCTGACACCATATATTTT.